This paragraph reports one T cell receptor (beta chain). Its antigen is currently unknown. Deep-level settings were used for running the assay. Data came from immunoSEQ multiplex PCR; TCRdb stores just in-frame clones and leaves some out. This sample has some 2.4 million clones, with 93% found just once. CDR3 length: 14 amino acids. V was trimmed by 10 bases and J by 0 bases, leaving 12 bases between them. Germline lookup yields CDR1 LNHDA and CDR2 SQIVND (reference sequence). The data derive from a study of shared clonotypes between healthy human individuals. Whole-study findings and limits: Sampling involved blood alone; tissue repertoires likely differ. Represented genetic and exposure-history diversity was restricted by having few donors.

This receptor was identified in a young man in good health. Some clones in this sample may be carry-over from other donors' samples. The V gene is TRBV19, the J gene TRBJ2-2; D possibly corresponds to TRBD1 (6 bases). What was sequenced was naive CD4+ T cells from PBMCs. Subset here: CD45RA+ positively selected. The CDR3 DNA reads as TGTGCCACAAAACAGGGCGCGAACACCGGGGAGCTGTTTTTT. It yields the protein CATKQGANTGELFF.